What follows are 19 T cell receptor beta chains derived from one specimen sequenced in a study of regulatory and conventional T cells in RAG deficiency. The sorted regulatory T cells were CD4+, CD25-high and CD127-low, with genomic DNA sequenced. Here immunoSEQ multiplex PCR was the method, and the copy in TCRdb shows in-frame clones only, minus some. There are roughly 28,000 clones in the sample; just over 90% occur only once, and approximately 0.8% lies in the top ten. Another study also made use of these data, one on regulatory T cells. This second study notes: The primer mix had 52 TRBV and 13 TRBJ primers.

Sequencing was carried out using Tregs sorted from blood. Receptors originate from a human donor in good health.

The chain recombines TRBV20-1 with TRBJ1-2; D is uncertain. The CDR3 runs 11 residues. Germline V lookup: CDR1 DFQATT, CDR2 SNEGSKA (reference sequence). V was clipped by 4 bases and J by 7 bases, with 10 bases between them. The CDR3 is CSATVYAGYTF. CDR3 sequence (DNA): TGCAGTGCTACCGTCTATGCTGGCTACACCTTC.

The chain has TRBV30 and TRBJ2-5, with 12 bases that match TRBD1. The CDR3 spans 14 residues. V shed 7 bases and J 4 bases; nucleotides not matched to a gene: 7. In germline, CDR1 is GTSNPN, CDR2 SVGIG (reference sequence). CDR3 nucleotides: TGTGCCTTGGGACAGGGGGCGCTGAGAGAGACCCAGTACTTC. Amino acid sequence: CALGQGALRETQYF.

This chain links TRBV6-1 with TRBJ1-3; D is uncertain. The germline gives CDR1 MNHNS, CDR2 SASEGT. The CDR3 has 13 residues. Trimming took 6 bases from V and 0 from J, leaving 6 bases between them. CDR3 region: CASRANSGNTIYF. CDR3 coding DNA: TGTGCCAGCAGGGCAAACTCTGGAAACACCATATATTTT.

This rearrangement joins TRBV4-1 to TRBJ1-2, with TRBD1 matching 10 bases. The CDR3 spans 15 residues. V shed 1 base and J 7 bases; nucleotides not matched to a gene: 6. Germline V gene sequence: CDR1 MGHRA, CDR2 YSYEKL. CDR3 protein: CASSQGDRGYGGYTF. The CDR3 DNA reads TGCGCCAGCAGCCAAGGGGACAGGGGTTATGGTGGCTACACCTTC.

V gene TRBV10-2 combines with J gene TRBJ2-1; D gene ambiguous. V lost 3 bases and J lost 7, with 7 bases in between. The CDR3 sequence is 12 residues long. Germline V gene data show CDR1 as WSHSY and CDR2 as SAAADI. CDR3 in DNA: TGCGCCAGCAGTGATTGGGGAAATGAGCAGTTCTTC. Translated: CASSDWGNEQFF.

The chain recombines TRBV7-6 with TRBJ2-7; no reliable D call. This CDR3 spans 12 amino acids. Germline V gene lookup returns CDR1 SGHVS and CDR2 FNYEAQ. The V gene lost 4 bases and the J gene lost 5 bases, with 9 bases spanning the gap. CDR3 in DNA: TGTGCCAGCAGCTCGAAGAGCGACGAGCAGTACTTC. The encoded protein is CASSSKSDEQYF. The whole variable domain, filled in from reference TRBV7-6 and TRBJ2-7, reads GAGVSQSPRYKVTKRGQDVALRCDPISGHVSLYWYRQALGQGPEFLTYFNYEAQQDKSGLPNDRFSAERPEGSISTLTIQRTEQRDSAMYRCASSSKSDEQYFGPGTRLTVT.

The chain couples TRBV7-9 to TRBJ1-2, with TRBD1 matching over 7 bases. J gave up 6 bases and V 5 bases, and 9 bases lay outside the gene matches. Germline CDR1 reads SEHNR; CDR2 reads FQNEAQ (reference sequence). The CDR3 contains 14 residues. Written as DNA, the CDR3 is TGTGCCAGCAGCGGGGTAGGGACAGTACATGGCTACACCTTC. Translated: CASSGVGTVHGYTF.

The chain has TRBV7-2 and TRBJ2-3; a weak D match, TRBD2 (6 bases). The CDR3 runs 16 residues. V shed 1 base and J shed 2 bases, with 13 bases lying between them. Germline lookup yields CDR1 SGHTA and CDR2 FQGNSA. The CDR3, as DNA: TGTGCCAGCAGCTTAGGTCGGGGGACTGACACAGATACGCAGTATTTT. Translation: CASSLGRGTDTDTQYF.

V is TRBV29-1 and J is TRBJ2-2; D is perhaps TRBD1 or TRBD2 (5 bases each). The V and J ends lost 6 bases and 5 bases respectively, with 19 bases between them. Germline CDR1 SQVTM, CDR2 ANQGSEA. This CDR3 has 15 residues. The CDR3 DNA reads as TGCAGCGTACAAAAACAGGCCCCGGGGACCGGGGAGCTGTTTTTT. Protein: CSVQKQAPGTGELFF.

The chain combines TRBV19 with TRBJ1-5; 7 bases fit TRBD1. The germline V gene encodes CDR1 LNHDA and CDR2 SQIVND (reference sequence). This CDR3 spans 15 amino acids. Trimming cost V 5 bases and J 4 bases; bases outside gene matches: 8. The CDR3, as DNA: TGTGCCAGTAGTCCCTCCGGGACAGTTAATCAGCCCCAGCATTTT. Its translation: CASSPSGTVNQPQHF.

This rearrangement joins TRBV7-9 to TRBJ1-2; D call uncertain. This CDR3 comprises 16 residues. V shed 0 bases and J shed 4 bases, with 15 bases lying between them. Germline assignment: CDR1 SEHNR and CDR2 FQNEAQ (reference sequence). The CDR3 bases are TGTGCCAGCAGCTTAGCGCAAGGAAGGTTCGGCTATGGCTACACCTTC. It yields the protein CASSLAQGRFGYGYTF.

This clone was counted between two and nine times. The CDR3 nucleotides read TGTGCCAGCAGAAAAGCGACGGCGAGAGGCTACACCTTC. Encoded protein: CASRKATARGYTF. The chain is built from TRBV6-5 and TRBJ1-2, with unresolved D. Germline loops: CDR1 MNHEY, CDR2 SVGAGI. V lost 6 bases and J 8 bases, leaving 16 bases between the germline ends. The CDR3 is made up of 13 amino acids.

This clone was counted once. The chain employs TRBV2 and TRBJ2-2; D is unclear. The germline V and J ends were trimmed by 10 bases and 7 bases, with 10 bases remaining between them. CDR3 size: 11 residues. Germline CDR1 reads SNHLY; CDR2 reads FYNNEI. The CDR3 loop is CATRFHGELFF. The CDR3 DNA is TGTGCCACCCGATTTCACGGGGAGCTGTTTTTT.

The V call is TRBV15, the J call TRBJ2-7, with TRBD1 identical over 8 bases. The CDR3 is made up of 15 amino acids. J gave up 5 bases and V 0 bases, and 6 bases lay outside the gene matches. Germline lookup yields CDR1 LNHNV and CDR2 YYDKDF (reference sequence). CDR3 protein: CATSRDGDRSNEQYF. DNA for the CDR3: TGTGCCACCAGCAGAGATGGGGACAGGAGCAACGAGCAGTACTTC.

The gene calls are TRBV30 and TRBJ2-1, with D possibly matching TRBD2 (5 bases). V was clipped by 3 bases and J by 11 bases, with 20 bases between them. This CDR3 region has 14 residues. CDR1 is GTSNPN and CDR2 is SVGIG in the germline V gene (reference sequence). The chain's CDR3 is CAWSRLGGRHKQFF. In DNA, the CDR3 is TGTGCCTGGAGCCGATTAGGAGGTCGTCATAAGCAGTTCTTC.

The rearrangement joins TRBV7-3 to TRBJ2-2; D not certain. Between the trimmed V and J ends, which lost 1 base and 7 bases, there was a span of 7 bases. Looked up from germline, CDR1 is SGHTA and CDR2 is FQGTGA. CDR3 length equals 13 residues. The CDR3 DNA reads TGTGCCAGCAGCTTAATTAAGGGCGGGGAGCTGTTTTTT. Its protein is CASSLIKGGELFF.

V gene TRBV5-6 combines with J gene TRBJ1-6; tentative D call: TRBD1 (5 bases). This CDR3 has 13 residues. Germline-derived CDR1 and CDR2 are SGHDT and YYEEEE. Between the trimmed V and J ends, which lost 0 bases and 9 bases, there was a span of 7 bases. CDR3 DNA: TGTGCCAGCAGCTTGGCCAGGGTTTCACCCCTCCACTTT. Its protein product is CASSLARVSPLHF.

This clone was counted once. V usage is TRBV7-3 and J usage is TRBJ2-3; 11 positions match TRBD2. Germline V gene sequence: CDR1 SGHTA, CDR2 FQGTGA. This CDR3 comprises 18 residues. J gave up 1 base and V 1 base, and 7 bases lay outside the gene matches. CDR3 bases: TGTGCCAGCAGCTTAATGCGGGGACTAGCGGAACGCACAGATACGCAGTATTTT. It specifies CASSLMRGLAERTDTQYF.

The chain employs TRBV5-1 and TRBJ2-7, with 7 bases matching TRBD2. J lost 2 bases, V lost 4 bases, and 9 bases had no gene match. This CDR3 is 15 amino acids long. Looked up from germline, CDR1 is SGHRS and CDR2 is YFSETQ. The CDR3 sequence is CASSPDPRGAYEQYF. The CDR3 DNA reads TGCGCCAGCAGCCCGGATCCTCGGGGGGCCTACGAGCAGTACTTC.